This T cell receptor beta chain was recorded in a study of blood T cell repertoires in COVID-19 (dated by TCRdb to the early 2020s). With regard to the full study: Samples from collaborators originated in the United States, Italy and Spain and spanned both the acute and convalescent phases of COVID-19. The sample metadata nearly always contained a de-identified subject ID, COVID-19 status, age in years and sex. A freely available public database, intended as a resource for researchers studying the immune response to SARS-CoV-2, is where the repertoires were released. Where available, HLA class I and class II types were obtained from metadata supplied by the sample provider rather than from assay-based typing. Subjects who had been exposed to COVID-19, were actively infected with it, or had recovered from it provided the deeply sampled blood TCRbeta repertoires that made up the dataset. The material from the prospective study consisted of cDNA or gDNA derived from T cells, B-cell-depleted T cells, or PBMCs. Samples came from the ongoing ImmuneRACE study (first 160 participants) plus 1,254 subjects from 6 global collaborators. Study-wide conclusions, independent of this receptor: How much clinical and demographic metadata was included differed by source and by participant, and the metadata was provided uncurated.

Collaborating institutions collected whole blood in K2EDTA tubes following their own protocols. For TCRbeta analysis, collaborators shipped samples in one of three forms: frozen whole blood, isolated PBMCs, or DNA extracted from either of those sample types. As to this clone: Its antigen remains undetermined. No base quality values were provided; no much bigger clone lies one nucleotide off.

The immunoSEQ Assay, a bias-controlled multiplex PCR, was used to amplify TCRbeta CDR3 regions from genomic DNA. Per the original workflow: Nucleated cell counts per sample were estimated from amplification of reference gene primers within the assay. To quantify the absolute abundance of each unique TCRbeta CDR3 rearrangement, sequence reads were collapsed and filtered. Productive Simpson clonality was computed per sample as the square root of Simpson's diversity index over productive rearrangements. TCRdb carries this immuneACCESS record with in-frame sequences only. Its versions omit some clonotypes, under half of them owing to an unresolved V gene in the studies checked, with the rest unexplained. V, J and clone size are taken as reported in that table, and D and trimming were inferred from the DNA itself. Counted in this sample were approximately 190,000 clones; 70% to 85% of them appeared once. 6.9% of the sample goes to the ten largest clones.

Via the germline V gene, CDR1 is SGHRS and CDR2 YFSETQ. CDR3 length: 15 amino acids, cysteine to phenylalanine. Only the CDR3 region is kept as DNA, spanning 45 bases read in frame from base 1. V is trimmed back by 3 bases and J by 4 bases, and the junction contains 10 bases that no gene match accounts for. The specimen sequenced was peripheral blood. The sequence was obtained from a human donor with acute or convalescent COVID-19. The donor label of this sample is uncertain. Here the chain combines TRBV5-1 and TRBJ2-7; a stretch of 7 junction bases matches TRBD2. The CDR3 region: CASSSMGAGAYEQYF. The DNA reads as follows: TGCGCCAGCAGCTCCATGGGTGCGGGAGCATACGAGCAGTACTTC.